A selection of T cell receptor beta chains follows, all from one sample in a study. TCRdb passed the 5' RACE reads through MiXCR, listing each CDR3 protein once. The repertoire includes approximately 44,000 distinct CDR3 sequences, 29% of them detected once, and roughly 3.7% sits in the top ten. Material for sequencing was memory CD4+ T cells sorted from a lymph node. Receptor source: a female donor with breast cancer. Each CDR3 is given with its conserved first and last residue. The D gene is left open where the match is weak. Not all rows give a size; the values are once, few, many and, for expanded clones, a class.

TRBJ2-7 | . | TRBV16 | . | TGTGCCAACAGCCAATCGTTGGCAGGAGAGCGCCAGTACTTC | CANSQSLAGERQYF
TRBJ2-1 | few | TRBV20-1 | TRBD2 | TGCAGTGCTAGTATTCTCGAACTAGCGGATTACAATGAGCAGTTCTTC | CSASILELADYNEQFF
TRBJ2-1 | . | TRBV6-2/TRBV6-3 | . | TGTGCCAGCAGTCCTCGGGACTCCTCCAATGAGCAGTTCTTC | CASSPRDSSNEQFF
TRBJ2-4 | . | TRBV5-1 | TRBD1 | TGCGCCAGCAGCCCCGGGGACAGTTACGGCAACATTCAGTACTTC | CASSPGDSYGNIQYF
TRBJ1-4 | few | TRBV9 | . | TGTGCCAGCAGCGTAGATGGGGAAAAACTGTTTTTT | CASSVDGEKLFF
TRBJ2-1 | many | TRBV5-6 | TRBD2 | TGTGCCAGCAGCGCCGGACTAGCCGGGTTGGAGCAGTTCTTC | CASSAGLAGLEQFF
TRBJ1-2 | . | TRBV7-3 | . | TGTGCCAGCAGCTTAGGTCTTGCCCCCAACTATGGCTACACCTTC | CASSLGLAPNYGYTF
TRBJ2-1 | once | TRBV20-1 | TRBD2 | TGCAGTGCTACCGGACTAGCGGGAAGCTCCTACAATGGGCAGTTCTTC | CSATGLAGSSYNGQFF
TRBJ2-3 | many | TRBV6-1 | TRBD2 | TGTGCCAGCGGTTACGCTAGCGGGAGTACAGATACGCAGTATTTT | CASGYASGSTDTQYF
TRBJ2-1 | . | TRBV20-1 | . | TGCAGTGCTAGACAGGGAGGTGAGCAGTTCTTC | CSARQGGEQFF